Listed below are T cell receptor beta chains from one sample, sequenced in a study of beta chain features in type 1 diabetes. Assay: immunoSEQ multiplex PCR; the TCRdb copy retains only in-frame clones and omits some. The data hold some 190,000 clones, with 7.8% observed a single time. Source material: central memory CD4+ T cells from blood. Every receptor here comes from a woman between 35 and 50 years old with type 1 diabetes. Both conserved end residues are part of each CDR3. Each record gives: D gene, J gene, V gene, clone size, CDR3 DNA, CDR3 protein. A D gene is named only where the DNA matches it firmly. Some rows have no size entry. The others give once, few or many, or a class for an expanded clone.

NA	TRBJ2-6	TRBV19	NA	TGTGCCAGTAGTATTGTCAGCTCTGGGGCCAACGTCCTGACTTTC	CASSIVSSGANVLTF
NA	TRBJ1-1	TRBV27	many	TGTGCCAGCAGTTCATACACTGAAGCTTTCTTT	CASSSYTEAFF
TRBD2	TRBJ2-3	TRBV4-3	few	TGCGCCAGCAGCCACAGACTAGCGGGGGGGAAAGATACGCAGTATTTT	CASSHRLAGGKDTQYF
NA	TRBJ1-1	TRBV5-6	NA	TGTGCCAGCAGCTTGGGGGGGCCGGGCACTGAAGCTTTCTTT	CASSLGGPGTEAFF
NA	TRBJ1-1	TRBV5-1	NA	TGCGCCAGCAGCTTGGCTCCAGGGAACACTGAAGCTTTCTTT	CASSLAPGNTEAFF
TRBD2	TRBJ2-7	TRBV10-3	NA	TGTGCCATCAGTGTGTTGGGGGGGAGTAGCGAGCAGTACTTC	CAISVLGGSSEQYF
TRBD1	TRBJ1-5	TRBV6-1	NA	TGTGCCAGCATATCACAGGGGACAGGATGGCAGCCCCAGCATTTT	CASISQGTGWQPQHF
TRBD1	TRBJ1-1	TRBV29-1	NA	TGCAGCGCTGTAGGGGGCCTCTCCTCTCTGAACACTGAAGCTTTCTTT	CSAVGGLSSLNTEAFF
TRBD2	TRBJ2-3	TRBV29-1	NA	TGCAGCTCACTAGCGGGAGGGCCCTGGGATACGCAGTATTTT	CSSLAGGPWDTQYF
NA	TRBJ1-3	TRBV27	NA	TGTGCCAGCAGTTTGCCGGGACGGACTATCTCTGGAAACACCATATATTTT	CASSLPGRTISGNTIYF
NA	TRBJ1-2	TRBV5-1	few	TGCGCCAGCAGCTCTCAGGGTGAGGATGGCTACACCTTC	CASSSQGEDGYTF
NA	TRBJ2-3	TRBV5-1	few	TGCGCCAGCAGCTTGGCGGGCCAGGGTAGCACAGATACGCAGTATTTT	CASSLAGQGSTDTQYF
NA	TRBJ2-7	TRBV28	NA	TGTGCCAGCAGTCAACGAGCGGAGCAGTACTTC	CASSQRAEQYF
NA	TRBJ2-6	TRBV30	many	TGTGCCACACTGGACGGGGACTCTCTCTCTGGGGCCAACGTCCTGACTTTC	CATLDGDSLSGANVLTF
NA	TRBJ2-1	TRBV29-1	NA	TGCAGCGTGGTCGGGCCTAGCAATGGGCAGTTCTTC	CSVVGPSNGQFF
NA	TRBJ2-3	TRBV5-1	few	TGCGCCAGCAGCGAGGATTATACGCAGTATTTT	CASSEDYTQYF
TRBD2	TRBJ2-1	TRBV7-2	NA	TGTGCCAGCAGCACCCGACTAGCGGGAGGATACAATGAGCAGTTCTTC	CASSTRLAGGYNEQFF
NA	TRBJ2-6	TRBV28	few	TGTGCCAGCAGGGGGACACCACACTCTGGGGCCAACGTCCTGACTTTC	CASRGTPHSGANVLTF
NA	TRBJ2-7	TRBV7-2	few	TGTGCCAGCAGCCGAGTTCCAAGGGGCTACGAGCAGTACTTC	CASSRVPRGYEQYF
NA	TRBJ2-3	TRBV5-6	NA	TGTGCCAGCAGCCAGTTTGATACGCAGTATTTT	CASSQFDTQYF
NA	TRBJ1-2	TRBV4-3	NA	TGCGCCAGCAGCCAAGCACAGGAGTATGGCTACACCTTC	CASSQAQEYGYTF
NA	TRBJ2-7	TRBV27	NA	TGTGCCAGCAGTCCCACGTCAGCATCGAGGGAGCAGTACTTC	CASSPTSASREQYF
NA	TRBJ2-7	TRBV5-6	few	TGTGCCAGCAGCTCGACACACTACGAGCAGTACTTC	CASSSTHYEQYF
NA	TRBJ1-2	TRBV19	NA	TGTGCCAGTAGTATGCCGCAGGGGACCTATGGCTACACCTTC	CASSMPQGTYGYTF
TRBD2	TRBJ2-1	TRBV9	few	TGTGCCAGCAGCGTAGCGAGGACTAGCAGATACAATGAGCAGTTCTTC	CASSVARTSRYNEQFF
TRBD2	TRBJ2-7	TRBV5-1	NA	TGCGCCAGCAGCTTCGGGACTAGTGGGACCGAGCAGTACTTC	CASSFGTSGTEQYF
NA	TRBJ1-4	TRBV9	NA	TGTGCCAGCAGCGCCCCGGGGGGAAGCGAAAAACTGTTTTTT	CASSAPGGSEKLFF
TRBD1	TRBJ1-2	TRBV19	NA	TGTGCCAGTATTGGGACAGGGTACACCTATGGCTACACCTTC	CASIGTGYTYGYTF
TRBD1	TRBJ1-4	TRBV7-2	NA	TGTGCCAGCAGTCGCCGACAGGGAAACGAAAAACTGTTTTTT	CASSRRQGNEKLFF
TRBD2	TRBJ2-1	TRBV15	NA	TGTGCCACCAGCAGAGATACGCGGGGGAGCTCCTACAATGAGCAGTTCTTC	CATSRDTRGSSYNEQFF
TRBD1	TRBJ2-5	TRBV28	few	TGTGCCAGCAGTCGTAGGACAGGATTACAAGAGACCCAGTACTTC	CASSRRTGLQETQYF
TRBD1	TRBJ2-1	TRBV7-2	many	TGTGCCAGCAGCCCGGACAGGGGGCGGCGTGAGCAGTTCTTC	CASSPDRGRREQFF
TRBD2	TRBJ2-1	TRBV7-3	NA	TGTGCCAGCAGCTTGCAGCCAGCGGGAGAGGGTGAGCAGTTCTTC	CASSLQPAGEGEQFF
NA	TRBJ1-5	TRBV5-1	NA	TGCGCCAGCAGCTTTGGGGGGGATCAGCCCCAGCATTTT	CASSFGGDQPQHF
NA	TRBJ2-7	TRBV6-6	few	TGTGCCAGCAGCCACGTGCTAGAGGTAATTGCCTACGAGCAGTACTTC	CASSHVLEVIAYEQYF
NA	TRBJ2-7	TRBV6-1	few	TGTGCCAGCGAGGAGATAGGCCCCACCTACGAGCAGTACTTC	CASEEIGPTYEQYF
NA	TRBJ1-1	TRBV15	many	TGTGCCACCAGCACGGGGGTAGGCACTGAAGCTTTCTTT	CATSTGVGTEAFF
TRBD1	TRBJ1-1	TRBV28	few	TGTGCCAGCAGCTGGGGAACAGGGGGCTCTAGAGCTTTCTTT	CASSWGTGGSRAFF
TRBD1	TRBJ2-3	TRBV5-4	many	TGTGCCAGCAGCCGGACAGGGGGCACAGATACGCAGTATTTT	CASSRTGGTDTQYF
NA	TRBJ2-7	TRBV6-5	few	TGTGCCAGCACCGGGGGGCACGAGCAGTACTTC	CASTGGHEQYF
TRBD1	TRBJ2-5	TRBV2	NA	TGTGCCAGCAGTGTGGACAGGGTTGAGACCCAGTACTTC	CASSVDRVETQYF
NA	TRBJ2-3	TRBV4-2	NA	TGTGCCAGCAGCTTGGGGGGGGCGCGGGGCTCGGATACGCAGTATTTT	CASSLGGARGSDTQYF
NA	TRBJ2-5	TRBV4-2	NA	TGTGCCAGCTCACCAGGCAGGGAAATAGAGACCCAGTACTTC	CASSPGREIETQYF
NA	TRBJ2-2	TRBV15	many	TGTGCCACCAGCACACAGTACACCGGGGAGCTGTTTTTT	CATSTQYTGELFF
NA	TRBJ1-1	TRBV30	many	TGTGCCCATTGGGGAGAGACTGAAGCTTTCTTT	CAHWGETEAFF
NA	TRBJ1-1	TRBV6-5	few	TGTGCCAGCAGTTACGGGGGGGTTGGTTACACTGAAGCTTTCTTT	CASSYGGVGYTEAFF
NA	TRBJ2-2	TRBV7-9	NA	TGTGCCAGCGCCCCCGGGACACTCCCCACCGGGGAGCTGTTTTTT	CASAPGTLPTGELFF
TRBD1	TRBJ2-1	TRBV7-3	NA	TGTGCCAGCAGCGAAACAGGGGACAATGAGCAGTTCTTC	CASSETGDNEQFF
TRBD1	TRBJ2-3	TRBV9	NA	TGTGCCAGCAGCTCCAGGGACAGGGGAACAGATACGCAGTATTTT	CASSSRDRGTDTQYF
NA	TRBJ2-5	TRBV5-1	few	TGCGCCAGCAGCTTGCAGCCCGGAGAGCAGACCCAGTACTTC	CASSLQPGEQTQYF
NA	TRBJ2-7	TRBV6-5	NA	TGTGCCAGCAGTTACGGGCAATCCACCGAGCAGTACTTC	CASSYGQSTEQYF
TRBD2	TRBJ2-7	TRBV7-2	NA	TGTGCCAGCAGCCCATTCGGGGGGGGAAGTTACGAGCAGTACTTC	CASSPFGGGSYEQYF
TRBD2	TRBJ2-1	TRBV6-5	NA	TGTGCCAGCAGTTACTCCACTAGCGGGGCTCGGAATGAGCAGTTCTTC	CASSYSTSGARNEQFF
NA	TRBJ2-5	TRBV28	NA	TGTGCCAGCAGTTTAGAGGAGACCCAGTACTTC	CASSLEETQYF
NA	TRBJ1-1	TRBV7-9	many	TGTGCCAGCAGCTTGGGTACAGGGATCACTGAAGCTTTCTTT	CASSLGTGITEAFF